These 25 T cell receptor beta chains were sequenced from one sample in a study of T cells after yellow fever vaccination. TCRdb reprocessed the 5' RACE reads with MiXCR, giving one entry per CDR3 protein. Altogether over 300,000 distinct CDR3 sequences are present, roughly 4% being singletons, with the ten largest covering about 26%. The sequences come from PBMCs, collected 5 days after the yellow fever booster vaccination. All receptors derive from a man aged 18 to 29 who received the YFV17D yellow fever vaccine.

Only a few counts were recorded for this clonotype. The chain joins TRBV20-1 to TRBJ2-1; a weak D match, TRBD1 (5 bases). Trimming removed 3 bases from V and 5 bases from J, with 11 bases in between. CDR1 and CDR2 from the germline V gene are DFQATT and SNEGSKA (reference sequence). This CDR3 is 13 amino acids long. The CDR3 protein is CSARPTVNNEQFF. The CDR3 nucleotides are TGCAGTGCTAGGCCGACAGTCAACAATGAGCAGTTCTTC.

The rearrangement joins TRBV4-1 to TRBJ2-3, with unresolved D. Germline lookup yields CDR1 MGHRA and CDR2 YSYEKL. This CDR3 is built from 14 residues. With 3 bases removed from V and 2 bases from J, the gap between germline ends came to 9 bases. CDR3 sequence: CASSHNPTTDTQYF. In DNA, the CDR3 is TGCGCCAGCAGCCATAACCCGACCACAGATACGCAGTATTTT.

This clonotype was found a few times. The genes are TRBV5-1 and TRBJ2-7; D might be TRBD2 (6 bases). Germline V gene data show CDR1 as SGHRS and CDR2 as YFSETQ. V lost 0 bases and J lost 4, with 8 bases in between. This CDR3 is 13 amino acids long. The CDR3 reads CASSLEGTYEQYV. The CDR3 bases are TGCGCCAGCAGCTTGGAAGGGACTTACGAGCAGTACGTC.

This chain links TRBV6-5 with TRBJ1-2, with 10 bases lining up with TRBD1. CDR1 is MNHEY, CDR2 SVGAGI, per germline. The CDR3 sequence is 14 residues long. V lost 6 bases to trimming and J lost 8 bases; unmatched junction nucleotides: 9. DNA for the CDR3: TGTGCCAGCAGCCTCGACAGGGGGCGAAGGGGCTACACCTTC. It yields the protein CASSLDRGRRGYTF.

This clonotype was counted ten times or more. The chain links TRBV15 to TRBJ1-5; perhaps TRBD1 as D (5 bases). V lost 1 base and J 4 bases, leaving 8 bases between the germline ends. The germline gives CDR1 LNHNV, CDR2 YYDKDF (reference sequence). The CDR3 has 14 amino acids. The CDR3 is CATSRGGGNQPQHF. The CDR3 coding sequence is TGTGCCACCAGCAGAGGTGGGGGTAATCAGCCCCAGCATTTT.

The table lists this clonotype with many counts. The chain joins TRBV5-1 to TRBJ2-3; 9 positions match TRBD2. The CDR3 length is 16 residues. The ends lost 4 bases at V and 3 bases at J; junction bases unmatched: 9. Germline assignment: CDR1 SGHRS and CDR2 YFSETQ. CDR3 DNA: TGCGCCAGCAGCACCTCCTTAGCGGGGGTAACAGATACGCAGTATTTT. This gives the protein CASSTSLAGVTDTQYF.

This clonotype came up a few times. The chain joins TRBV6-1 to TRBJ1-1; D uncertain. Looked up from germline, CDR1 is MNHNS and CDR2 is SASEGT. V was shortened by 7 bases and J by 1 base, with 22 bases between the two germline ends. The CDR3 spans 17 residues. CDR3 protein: CASNLELEERGNTEAFF. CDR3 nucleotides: TGTGCCAGCAACCTCGAGCTTGAGGAGCGGGGGAACACTGAAGCTTTCTTT.

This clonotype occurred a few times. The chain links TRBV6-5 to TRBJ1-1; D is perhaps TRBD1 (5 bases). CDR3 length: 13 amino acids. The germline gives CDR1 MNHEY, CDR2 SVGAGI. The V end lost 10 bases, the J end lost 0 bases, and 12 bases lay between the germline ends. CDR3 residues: CATGGALNTEAFF. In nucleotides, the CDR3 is TGTGCCACGGGAGGGGCGCTGAACACTGAAGCTTTCTTT.

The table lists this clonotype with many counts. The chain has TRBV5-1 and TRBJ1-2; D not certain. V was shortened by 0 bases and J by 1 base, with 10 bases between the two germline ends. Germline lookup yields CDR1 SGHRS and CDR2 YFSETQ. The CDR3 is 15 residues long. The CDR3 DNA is TGCGCCAGCAGCTTGGCTCCAGTATTTAACTATGGCTACACCTTC. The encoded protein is CASSLAPVFNYGYTF.

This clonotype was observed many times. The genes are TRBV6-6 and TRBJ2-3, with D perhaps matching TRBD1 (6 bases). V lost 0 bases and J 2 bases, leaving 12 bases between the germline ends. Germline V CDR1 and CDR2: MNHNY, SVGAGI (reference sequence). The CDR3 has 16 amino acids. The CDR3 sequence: CASSYSGTWTTDTQYF. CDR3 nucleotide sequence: TGTGCCAGCAGTTACTCCGGGACATGGACCACAGATACGCAGTATTTT.

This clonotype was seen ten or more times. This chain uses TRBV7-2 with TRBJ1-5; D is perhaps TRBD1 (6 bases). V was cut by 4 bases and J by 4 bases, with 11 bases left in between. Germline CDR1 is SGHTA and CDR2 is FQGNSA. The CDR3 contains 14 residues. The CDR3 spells CASSSRGWNQPQHF. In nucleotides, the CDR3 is TGTGCCAGCAGCTCCAGGGGATGGAATCAGCCCCAGCATTTT.

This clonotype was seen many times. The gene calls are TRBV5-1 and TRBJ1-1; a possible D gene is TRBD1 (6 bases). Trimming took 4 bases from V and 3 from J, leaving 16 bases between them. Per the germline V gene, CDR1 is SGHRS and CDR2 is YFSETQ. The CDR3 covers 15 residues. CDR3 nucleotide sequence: TGCGCCAGCAGCATCTTATCCAGGGGAGACACTGAAGCTTTCTTT. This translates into CASSILSRGDTEAFF.

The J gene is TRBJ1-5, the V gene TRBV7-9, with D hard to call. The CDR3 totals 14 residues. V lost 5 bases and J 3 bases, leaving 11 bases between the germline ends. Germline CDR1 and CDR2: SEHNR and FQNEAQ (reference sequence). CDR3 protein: CASSPVQTNQPQHF. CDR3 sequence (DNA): TGTGCCAGCAGCCCCGTGCAGACCAATCAGCCCCAGCATTTT.

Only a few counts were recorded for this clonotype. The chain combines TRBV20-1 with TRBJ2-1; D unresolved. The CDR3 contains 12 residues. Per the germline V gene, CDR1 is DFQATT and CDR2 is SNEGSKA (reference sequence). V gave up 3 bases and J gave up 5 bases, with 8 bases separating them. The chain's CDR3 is CSASGQHNEQFF. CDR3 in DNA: TGCAGTGCTAGTGGGCAGCACAATGAGCAGTTCTTC.

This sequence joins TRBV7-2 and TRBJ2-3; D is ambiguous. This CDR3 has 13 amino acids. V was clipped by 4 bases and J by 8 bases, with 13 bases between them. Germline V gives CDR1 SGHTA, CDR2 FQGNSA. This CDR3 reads CASSSPNDGTQYF. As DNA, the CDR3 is TGTGCCAGCAGCTCACCGAACGACGGTACGCAGTATTTT.

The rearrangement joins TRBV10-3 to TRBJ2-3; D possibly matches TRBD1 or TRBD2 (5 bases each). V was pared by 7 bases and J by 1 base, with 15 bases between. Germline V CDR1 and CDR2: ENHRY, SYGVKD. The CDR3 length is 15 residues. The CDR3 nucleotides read TGTGCCATCACCCCCCGGGGCAGGGGCACAGATACGCAGTATTTT. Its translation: CAITPRGRGTDTQYF.

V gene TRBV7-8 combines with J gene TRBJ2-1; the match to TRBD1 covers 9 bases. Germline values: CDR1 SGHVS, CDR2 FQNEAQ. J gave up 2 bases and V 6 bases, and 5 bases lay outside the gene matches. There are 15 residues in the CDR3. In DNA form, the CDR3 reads TGTGCCAGCAGTTCCCGGGACAGGGCCTACAATGAGCAGTTCTTC. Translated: CASSSRDRAYNEQFF.

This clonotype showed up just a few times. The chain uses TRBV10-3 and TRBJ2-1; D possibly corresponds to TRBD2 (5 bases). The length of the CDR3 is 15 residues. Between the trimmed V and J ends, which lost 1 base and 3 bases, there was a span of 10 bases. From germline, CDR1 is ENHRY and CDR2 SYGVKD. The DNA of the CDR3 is TGTGCCATCAGTGAGTGGACTCATAACTACAATGAGCAGTTCTTC. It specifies CAISEWTHNYNEQFF.

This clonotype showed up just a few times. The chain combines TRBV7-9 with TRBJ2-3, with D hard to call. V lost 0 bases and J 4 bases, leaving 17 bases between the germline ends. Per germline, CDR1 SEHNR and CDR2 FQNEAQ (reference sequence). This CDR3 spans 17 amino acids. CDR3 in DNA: TGTGCCAGCAGCTTAGCAGAGGCCGCCCACAGCCCAGATACGCAGTATTTT. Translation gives CASSLAEAAHSPDTQYF.

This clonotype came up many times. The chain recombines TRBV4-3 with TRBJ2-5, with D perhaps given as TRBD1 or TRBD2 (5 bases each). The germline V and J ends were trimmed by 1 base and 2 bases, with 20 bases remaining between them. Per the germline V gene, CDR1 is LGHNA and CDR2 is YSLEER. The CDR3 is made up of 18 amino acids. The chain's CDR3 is CASSQAFRGGQVQETQYF. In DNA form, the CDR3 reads TGCGCCAGCAGCCAAGCTTTTCGTGGGGGTCAGGTTCAAGAGACCCAGTACTTC.

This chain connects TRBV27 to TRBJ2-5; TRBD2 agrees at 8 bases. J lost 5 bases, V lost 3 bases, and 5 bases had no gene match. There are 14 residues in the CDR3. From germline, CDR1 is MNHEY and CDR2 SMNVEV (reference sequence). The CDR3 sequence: CASSFGRAWETQYF. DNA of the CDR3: TGTGCCAGCAGTTTCGGGAGGGCATGGGAGACCCAGTACTTC.

For the CDR3, the DNA is TGTGCCAGCAGCCCCTATGAGGGGGGCACAGATACGCAGTATTTT. Protein product: CASSPYEGGTDTQYF. The rearrangement links TRBV4-2 to TRBJ2-3, with D possibly TRBD1 on 6 matching bases. From germline, CDR1 is LGHNA and CDR2 YNFKEQ. The CDR3 sequence is 15 residues long. V dropped 4 bases and J dropped 1 base, with 12 bases sitting between them.

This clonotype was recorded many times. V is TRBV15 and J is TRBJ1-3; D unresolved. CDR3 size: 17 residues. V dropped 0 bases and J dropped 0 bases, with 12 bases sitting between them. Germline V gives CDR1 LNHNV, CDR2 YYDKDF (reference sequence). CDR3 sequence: CATSREMVSNSGNTIYF. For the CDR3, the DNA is TGTGCCACCAGCAGAGAAATGGTATCTAACTCTGGAAACACCATATATTTT. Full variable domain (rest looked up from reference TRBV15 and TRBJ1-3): DAMVIQNPRYQVTQFGKPVTLSCSQTLNHNVMYWYQQKSSQAPKLLFHYYDKDFNNEADTPDNFQSRRPNTSFCFLDIRSPGLGDTAMYLCATSREMVSNSGNTIYFGEGSWLTVV.

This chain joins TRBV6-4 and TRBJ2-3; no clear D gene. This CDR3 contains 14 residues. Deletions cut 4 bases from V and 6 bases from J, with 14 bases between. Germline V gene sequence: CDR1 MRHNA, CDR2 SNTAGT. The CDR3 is CASSVRGAGDTQYF. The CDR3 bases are TGTGCCAGCAGTGTTCGAGGAGCTGGGGATACGCAGTATTTT.

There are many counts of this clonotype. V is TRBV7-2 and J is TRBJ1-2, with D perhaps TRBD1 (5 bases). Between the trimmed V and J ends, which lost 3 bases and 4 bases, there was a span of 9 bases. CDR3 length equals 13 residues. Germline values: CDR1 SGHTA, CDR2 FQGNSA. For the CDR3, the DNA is TGTGCCAGCAGCTTTGACAGATTCTATGGCTACACCTTC. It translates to CASSFDRFYGYTF. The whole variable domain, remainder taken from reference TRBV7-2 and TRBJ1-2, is GAGVSQSPSNKVTEKGKDVELRCDPISGHTALYWYRQSLGQGLEFLIYFQGNSAPDKSGLPSDRFSAERTGGSVSTLTIQRTQQEDSAVYLCASSFDRFYGYTFGSGTRLTVV.